This T cell receptor (beta chain) was sequenced in a study of CD8 T cells in Susac syndrome. Whole-study context: Blood was drawn from patients with Susac syndrome. At that point, they were therapy-naive, on corticosteroids, or on intravenous immunoglobulin alone.

Trimming removed 0 bases from V and 7 bases from J, with 16 bases in between. The length of the CDR3 is 15 residues. Germline lookup yields CDR1 SGHNT and CDR2 YYREEE (reference sequence). Random hexamers were used to reverse transcribe an amount of roughly 0.5 to 1 ug RNA. One entry per CDR3 protein results from TCRdb running MiXCR on the immunoSEQ multiplex PCR reads. The sample lists about 200,000 distinct CDR3 sequences, 75% to 95% occurring once. The chain has TRBV5-4 and TRBJ1-2, with D uncertain. The TCR comes from a human donor with Susac syndrome. Sequences were obtained from CD4+ T cells from PBMCs. The CDR3 loop reads CASSLAGRDKSGYTF. The CDR3 DNA is TGTGCCAGCAGCTTGGCCGGTAGGGATAAGAGTGGCTACACCTTC.